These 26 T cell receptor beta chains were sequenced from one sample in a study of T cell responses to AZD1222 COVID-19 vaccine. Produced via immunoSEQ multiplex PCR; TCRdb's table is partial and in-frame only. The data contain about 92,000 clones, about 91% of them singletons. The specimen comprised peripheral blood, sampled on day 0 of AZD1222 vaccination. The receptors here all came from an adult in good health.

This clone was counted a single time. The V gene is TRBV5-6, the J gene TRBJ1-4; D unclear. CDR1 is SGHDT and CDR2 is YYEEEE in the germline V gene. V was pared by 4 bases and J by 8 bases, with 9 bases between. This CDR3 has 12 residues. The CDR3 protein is CASSPLGEKLFF. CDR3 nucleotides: TGTGCCAGCAGCCCTCTGGGGGAAAAACTGTTTTTT.

The CDR3 DNA sequence: TGTGCCAGCAGCCCCCCCGGGGACTATGGCTACACCTTC. Protein product: CASSPPGDYGYTF. The rearrangement uses TRBV7-9 and TRBJ1-2; D not resolved. V shed 5 bases and J shed 3 bases, with 10 bases lying between them. The CDR3 is made up of 13 amino acids. Germline V CDR1 and CDR2: SEHNR, FQNEAQ (reference sequence).

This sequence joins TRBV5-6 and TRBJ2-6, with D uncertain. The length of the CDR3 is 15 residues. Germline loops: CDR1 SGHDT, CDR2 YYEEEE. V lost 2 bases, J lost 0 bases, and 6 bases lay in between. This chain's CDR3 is CASSFYGSGANVLTF. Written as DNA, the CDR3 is TGTGCCAGCAGCTTCTATGGCTCTGGGGCCAACGTCCTGACTTTC.

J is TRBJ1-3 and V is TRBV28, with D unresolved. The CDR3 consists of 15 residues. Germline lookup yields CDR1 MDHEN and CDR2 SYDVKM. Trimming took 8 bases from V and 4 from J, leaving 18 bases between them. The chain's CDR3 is CASGLGITNGNTIYF. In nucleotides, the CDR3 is TGTGCCAGCGGGTTGGGGATTACGAACGGAAACACCATATATTTT. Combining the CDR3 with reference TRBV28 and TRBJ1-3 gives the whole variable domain DVKVTQSSRYLVKRTGEKVFLECVQDMDHENMFWYRQDPGLGLRLIYFSYDVKMKEKGDIPEGYSVSREKKERFSLILESASTNQTSMYLCASGLGITNGNTIYFGEGSWLTVV.

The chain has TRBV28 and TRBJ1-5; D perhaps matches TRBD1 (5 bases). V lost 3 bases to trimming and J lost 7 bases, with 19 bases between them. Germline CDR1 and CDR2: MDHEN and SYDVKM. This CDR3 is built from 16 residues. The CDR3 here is CASSLFRQGGGQPQHF. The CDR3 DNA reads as TGTGCCAGCAGTTTGTTTCGCCAGGGAGGAGGACAGCCCCAGCATTTT.

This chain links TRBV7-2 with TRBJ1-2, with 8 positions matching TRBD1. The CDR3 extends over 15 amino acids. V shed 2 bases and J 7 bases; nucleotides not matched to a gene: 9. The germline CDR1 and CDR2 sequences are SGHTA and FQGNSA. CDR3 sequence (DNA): TGTGCCAGCAGCTTAAGAACAGGGGGTGATAGTGGCTACACCTTC. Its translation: CASSLRTGGDSGYTF.

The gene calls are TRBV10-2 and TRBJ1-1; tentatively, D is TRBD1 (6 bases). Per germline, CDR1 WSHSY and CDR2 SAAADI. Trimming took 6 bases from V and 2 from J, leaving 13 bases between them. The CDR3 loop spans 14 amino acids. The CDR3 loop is CASSMTGFNTEAFF. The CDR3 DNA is TGCGCCAGCAGCATGACAGGCTTTAACACTGAAGCTTTCTTT.

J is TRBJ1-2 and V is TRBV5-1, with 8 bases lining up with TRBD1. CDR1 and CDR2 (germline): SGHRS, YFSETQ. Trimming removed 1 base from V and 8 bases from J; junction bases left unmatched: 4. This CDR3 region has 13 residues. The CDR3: CASSLSRGRGYTF. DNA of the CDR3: TGCGCCAGCAGCTTGAGCAGGGGGCGCGGCTACACCTTC. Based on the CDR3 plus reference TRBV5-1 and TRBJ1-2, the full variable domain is KAGVTQTPRYLIKTRGQQVTLSCSPISGHRSVSWYQQTPGQGLQFLFEYFSETQRNKGNFPGRFSGRQFSNSRSEMNVSTLELGDSALYLCASSLSRGRGYTFGSGTRLTVV.

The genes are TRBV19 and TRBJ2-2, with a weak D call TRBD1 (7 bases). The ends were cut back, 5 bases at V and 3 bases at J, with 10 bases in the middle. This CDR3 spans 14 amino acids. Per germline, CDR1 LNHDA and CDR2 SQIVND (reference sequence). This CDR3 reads CASSQGGYTGELFF. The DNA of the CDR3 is TGTGCCAGTAGTCAGGGGGGATACACCGGGGAGCTGTTTTTT.

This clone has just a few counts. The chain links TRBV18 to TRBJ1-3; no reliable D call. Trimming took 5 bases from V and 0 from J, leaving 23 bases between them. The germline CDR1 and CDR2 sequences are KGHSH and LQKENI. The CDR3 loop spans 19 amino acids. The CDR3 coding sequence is TGTGCCAGCTCAACGCCGAGCCGATCTGCACAGAGCTCTGGAAACACCATATATTTT. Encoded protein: CASSTPSRSAQSSGNTIYF. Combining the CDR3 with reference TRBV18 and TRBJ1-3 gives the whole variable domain NAGVMQNPRHLVRRRGQEARLRCSPMKGHSHVYWYRQLPEEGLKFMVYLQKENIIDESGMPKERFSAEFPKEGPSILRIQQVVRGDSAAYFCASSTPSRSAQSSGNTIYFGEGSWLTVV.

CDR3 sequence reads: CAISERVRESYGYTF. For the CDR3, the DNA is TGTGCCATCAGCGAGCGGGTTCGAGAATCCTATGGCTACACCTTC. The rearrangement joins TRBV10-3 to TRBJ1-2; D call uncertain. The germline CDR1 and CDR2 sequences are ENHRY and SYGVKD. Trimming pared 6 bases from V and 4 bases from J, leaving 18 bases between. This CDR3 has 15 residues.

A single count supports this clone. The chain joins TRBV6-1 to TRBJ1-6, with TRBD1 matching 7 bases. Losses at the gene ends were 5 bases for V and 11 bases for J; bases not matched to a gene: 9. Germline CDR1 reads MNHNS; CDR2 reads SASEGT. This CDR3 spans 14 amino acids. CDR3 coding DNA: TGTGCCAGCAGTTCCTCGGGAGGGGGCCCACCCCTCCACTTT. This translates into CASSSSGGGPPLHF.

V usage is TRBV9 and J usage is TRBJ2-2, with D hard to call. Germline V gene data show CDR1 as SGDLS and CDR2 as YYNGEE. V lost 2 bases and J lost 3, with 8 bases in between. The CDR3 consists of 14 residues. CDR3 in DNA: TGTGCCAGCAGCGTTGGTGGTGACACCGGGGAGCTGTTTTTT. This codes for CASSVGGDTGELFF.

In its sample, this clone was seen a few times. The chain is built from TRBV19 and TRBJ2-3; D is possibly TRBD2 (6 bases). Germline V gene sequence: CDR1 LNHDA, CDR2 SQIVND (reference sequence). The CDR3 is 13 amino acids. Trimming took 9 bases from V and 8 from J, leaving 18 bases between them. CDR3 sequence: CASSARGFATQYF. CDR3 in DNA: TGTGCCAGCTCCGCCCGGGGGTTCGCTACGCAGTATTTT. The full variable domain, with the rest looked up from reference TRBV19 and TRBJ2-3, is DGGITQSPKYLFRKEGQNVTLSCEQNLNHDAMYWYRQDPGQGLRLIYYSQIVNDFQKGDIAEGYSVSREKKESFPLTVTSAQKNPTAFYLCASSARGFATQYFGPGTRLTVL.

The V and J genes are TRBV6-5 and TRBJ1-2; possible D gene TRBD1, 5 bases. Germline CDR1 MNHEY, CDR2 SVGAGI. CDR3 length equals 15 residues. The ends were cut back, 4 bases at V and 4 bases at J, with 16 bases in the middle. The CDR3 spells CASSSKGRVGYGYTF. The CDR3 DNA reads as TGTGCCAGCAGTTCCAAGGGCAGGGTGGGCTATGGCTACACCTTC.

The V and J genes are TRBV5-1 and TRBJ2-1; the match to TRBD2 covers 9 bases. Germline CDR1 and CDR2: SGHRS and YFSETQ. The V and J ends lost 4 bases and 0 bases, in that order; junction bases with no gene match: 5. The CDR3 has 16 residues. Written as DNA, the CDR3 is TGCGCCAGCAGCAGACTAGCGGAAGCCTCCTACAATGAGCAGTTCTTC. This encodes CASSRLAEASYNEQFF.

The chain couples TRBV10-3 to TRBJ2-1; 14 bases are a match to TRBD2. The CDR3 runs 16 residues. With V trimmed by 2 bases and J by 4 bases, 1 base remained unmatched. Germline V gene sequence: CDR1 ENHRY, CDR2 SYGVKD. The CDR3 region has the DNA TGTGCCATCAGTGAGGGGACTAGCGGGGGATACAATGAGCAGTTCTTC. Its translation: CAISEGTSGGYNEQFF.

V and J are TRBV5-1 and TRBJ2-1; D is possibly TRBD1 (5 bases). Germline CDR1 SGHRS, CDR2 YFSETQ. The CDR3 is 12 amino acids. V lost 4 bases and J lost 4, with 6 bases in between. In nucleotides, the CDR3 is TGCGCCAGCAGCCAGGGTTACAATGAGCAGTTCTTC. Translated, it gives CASSQGYNEQFF.

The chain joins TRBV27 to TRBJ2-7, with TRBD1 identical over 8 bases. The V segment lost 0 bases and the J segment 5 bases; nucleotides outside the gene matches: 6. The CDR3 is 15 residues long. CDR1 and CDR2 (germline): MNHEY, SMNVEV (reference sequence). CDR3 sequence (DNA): TGTGCCAGCAGTTTATCGAGCCAGGGGGCGGACGAGCAGTACTTC. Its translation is CASSLSSQGADEQYF.

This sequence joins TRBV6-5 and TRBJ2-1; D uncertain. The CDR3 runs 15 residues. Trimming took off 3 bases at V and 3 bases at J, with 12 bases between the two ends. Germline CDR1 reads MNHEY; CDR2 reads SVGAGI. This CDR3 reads CASSYSTSDYNEQFF. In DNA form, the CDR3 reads TGTGCCAGCAGTTATAGTACTTCTGACTACAATGAGCAGTTCTTC.

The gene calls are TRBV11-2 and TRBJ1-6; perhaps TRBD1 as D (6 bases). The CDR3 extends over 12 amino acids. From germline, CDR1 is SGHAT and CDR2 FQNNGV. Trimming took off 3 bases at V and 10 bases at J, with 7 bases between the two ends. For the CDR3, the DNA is TGTGCCAGCAGCTTCAGGGGCTCACCCCTCCACTTT. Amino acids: CASSFRGSPLHF. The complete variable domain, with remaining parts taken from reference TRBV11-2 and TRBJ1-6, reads EAGVAQSPRYKIIEKRQSVAFWCNPISGHATLYWYQQILGQGPKLLIQFQNNGVVDDSQLPKDRFSAERLKGVDSTLKIQPAKLEDSAVYLCASSFRGSPLHFGNGTRLTVT.

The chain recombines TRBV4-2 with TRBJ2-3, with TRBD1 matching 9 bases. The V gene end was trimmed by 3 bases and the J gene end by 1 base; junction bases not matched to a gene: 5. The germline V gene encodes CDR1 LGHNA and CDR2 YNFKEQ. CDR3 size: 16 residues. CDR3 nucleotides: TGTGCCAGCAGCCAGCGGGACAGGGATCGCACAGATACGCAGTATTTT. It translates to CASSQRDRDRTDTQYF.

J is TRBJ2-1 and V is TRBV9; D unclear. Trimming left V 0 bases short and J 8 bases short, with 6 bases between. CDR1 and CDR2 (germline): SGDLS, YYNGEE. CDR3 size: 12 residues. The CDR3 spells CASSVVGHEQFF. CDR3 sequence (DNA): TGTGCCAGCAGCGTAGTGGGCCATGAGCAGTTCTTC.

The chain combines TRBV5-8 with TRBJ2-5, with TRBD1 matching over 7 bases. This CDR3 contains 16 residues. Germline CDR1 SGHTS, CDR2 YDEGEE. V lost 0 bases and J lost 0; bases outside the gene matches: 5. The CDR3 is CASSLGAGGDQETQYF. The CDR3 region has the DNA TGTGCCAGCAGCTTGGGGGCAGGGGGAGACCAAGAGACCCAGTACTTC.

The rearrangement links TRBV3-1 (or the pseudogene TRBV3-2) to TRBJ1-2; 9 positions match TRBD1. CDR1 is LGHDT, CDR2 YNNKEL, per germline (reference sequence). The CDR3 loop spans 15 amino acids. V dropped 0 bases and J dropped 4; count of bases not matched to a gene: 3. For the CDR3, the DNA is TGTGCCAGCAGCCAAGATATACAGGGGGCCTATGGCTACACCTTC. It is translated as CASSQDIQGAYGYTF.

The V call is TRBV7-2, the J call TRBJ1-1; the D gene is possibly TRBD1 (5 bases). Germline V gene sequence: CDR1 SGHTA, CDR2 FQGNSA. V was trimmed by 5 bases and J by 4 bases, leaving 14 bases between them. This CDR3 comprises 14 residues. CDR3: CASSKTGTSTEAFF. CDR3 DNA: TGTGCCAGCAGCAAAACAGGTACTTCCACTGAAGCTTTCTTT.